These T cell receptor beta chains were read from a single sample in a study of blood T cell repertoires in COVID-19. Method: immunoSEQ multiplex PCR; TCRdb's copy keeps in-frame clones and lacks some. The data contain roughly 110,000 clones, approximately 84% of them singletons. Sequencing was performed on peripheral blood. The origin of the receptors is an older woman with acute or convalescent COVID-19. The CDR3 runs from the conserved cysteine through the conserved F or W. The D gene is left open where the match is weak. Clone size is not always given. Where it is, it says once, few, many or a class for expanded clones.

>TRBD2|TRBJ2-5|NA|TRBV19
TGTGCCAGTAGTTCCAGCGGGGGCCGGCACGGGGAGACCCAGTACTTC
CASSSSGGRHGETQYF
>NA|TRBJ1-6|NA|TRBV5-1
TGCGCCAGCAGCTTGGGAAGAGGGGGTAATTCACCCCTCCACTTT
CASSLGRGGNSPLHF
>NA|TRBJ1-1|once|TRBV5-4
TGTGCCAGCAGCTTGTCCCGGAACACTGAAGCTTTCTTT
CASSLSRNTEAFF
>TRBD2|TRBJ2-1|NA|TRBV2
TGTGCCAGCAATCTGGATGCTAGCGGGGGCCCTGAGCAGTTCTTC
CASNLDASGGPEQFF
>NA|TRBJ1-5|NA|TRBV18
TGTGCCAGCTCGGGAGGGACGCCGAATAGCAATCAGCCCCAGCATTTT
CASSGGTPNSNQPQHF
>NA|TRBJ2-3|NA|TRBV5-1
TGCGCCAGCAGCTTGGATCCGGGCGGAAGCGGACTTCAGTATTTT
CASSLDPGGSGLQYF
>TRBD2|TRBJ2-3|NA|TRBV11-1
TGTGCCAGCAGCCCCGCGGGGGGCGCGCCAGATACGCAGTATTTT
CASSPAGGAPDTQYF
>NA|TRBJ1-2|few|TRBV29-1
TGCAGCGTTGACGCCGAGGGCGGGCCCTACTATGGCTACACCTTC
CSVDAEGGPYYGYTF
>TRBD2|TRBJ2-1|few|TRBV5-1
TGCGCCAGCAGCGGGGGGACTAGCGGGAGCTCCTACAATGAGCAGTTCTTC
CASSGGTSGSSYNEQFF
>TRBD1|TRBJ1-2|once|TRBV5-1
TGCGCCAGCAGCTTGGGGACAGGGAACGGCTACACCTTC
CASSLGTGNGYTF
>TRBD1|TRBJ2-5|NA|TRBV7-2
TGTGCCAGCAGCTTTCAAAGGGGGCAGGAGACCCAGTACTTC
CASSFQRGQETQYF
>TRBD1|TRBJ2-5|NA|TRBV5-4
TGTGCCAGCAGCTTGGGACAGGGGAGAGAGACCCAGTACTTC
CASSLGQGRETQYF
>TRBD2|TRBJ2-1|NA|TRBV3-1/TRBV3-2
TGTGCCAGCACCCAGACTAGCGGGGGGGGCCGGGGGCAGTTCTTC
CASTQTSGGGRGQFF
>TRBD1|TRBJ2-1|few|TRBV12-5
TGTGCTAGTGGTCTCCCTGGGGGACAGGGGCACCCCAATGAGCAGTTCTTC
CASGLPGGQGHPNEQFF
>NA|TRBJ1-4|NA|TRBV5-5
TGTGCCAGCACCGACCTTAGGCAGGGAGGGGAAAAACTGTTTTTT
CASTDLRQGGEKLFF
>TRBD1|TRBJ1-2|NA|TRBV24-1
TGTGCCAAGACAGGGGAAAACTATGGCTACACCTTC
CAKTGENYGYTF
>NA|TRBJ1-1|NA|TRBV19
TGTGCCACCGAGACAGGTGGTGAGACTGAAGCTTTCTTT
CATETGGETEAFF